This T cell receptor beta chain was recovered during a study of regulatory T cells in long-lasting Graves disease. Time point of the sample: newly diagnosed GD, antithyroid drugs for less than 3 months. From RNA extracted from PBMCs, the TCR library was made. Germline V lookup: CDR1 MDHEN, CDR2 SYDVKM. J was trimmed by 5 bases and V by 3 bases; bases with no gene match: 13. This CDR3 spans 17 amino acids. This clonotype appeared many times. CDR3 regions were amplified by Arm-PCR using iRepertoire HTBI primers to build TCR beta libraries. One entry per CDR3 protein, called by TCRdb with MiXCR from the multiplex PCR reads. Of about 620,000 distinct CDR3 sequences listed, 15% to 20% are singletons. These sequences were also reported in another study, on T cells in Graves' hyperthyroidism and ophthalmopathy.

The sequences come from peripheral blood mononuclear cells (PBMCs), collected at new diagnosis, from a patient treated with antithyroid drugs. The chain uses TRBV28 and TRBJ2-3; TRBD2 matches at 8 bases. The TCR comes from a woman between 25 and 40 years old with Graves disease. The CDR3 sequence is CASSFVGAGGREDTQYF. In DNA form, the CDR3 reads TGTGCCAGCAGTTTTGTCGGGGCGGGAGGTCGGGAAGATACGCAGTATTTT.